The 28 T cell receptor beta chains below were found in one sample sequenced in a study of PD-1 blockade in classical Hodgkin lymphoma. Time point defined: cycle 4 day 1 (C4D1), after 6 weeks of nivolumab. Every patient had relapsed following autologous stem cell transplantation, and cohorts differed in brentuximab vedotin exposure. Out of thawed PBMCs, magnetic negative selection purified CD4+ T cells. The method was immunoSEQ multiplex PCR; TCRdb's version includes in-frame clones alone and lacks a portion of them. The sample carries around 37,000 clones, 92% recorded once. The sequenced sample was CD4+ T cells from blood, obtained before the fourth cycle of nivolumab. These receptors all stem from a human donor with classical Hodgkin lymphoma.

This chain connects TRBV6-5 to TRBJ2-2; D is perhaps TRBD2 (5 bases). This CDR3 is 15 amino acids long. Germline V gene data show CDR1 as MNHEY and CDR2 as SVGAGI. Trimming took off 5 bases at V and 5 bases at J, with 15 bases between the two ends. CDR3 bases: TGTGCCAGCAGTCAAACTAGACGTCGTACCGGGGAGCTGTTTTTT. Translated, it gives CASSQTRRRTGELFF.

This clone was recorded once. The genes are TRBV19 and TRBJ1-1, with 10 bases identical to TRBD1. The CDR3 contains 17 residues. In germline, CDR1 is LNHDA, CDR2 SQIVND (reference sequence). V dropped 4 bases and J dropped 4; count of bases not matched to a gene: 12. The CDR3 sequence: CASSTGTGEGSGTEAFF. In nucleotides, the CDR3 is TGTGCCAGTAGTACGGGGACAGGGGAAGGTTCAGGCACTGAAGCTTTCTTT.

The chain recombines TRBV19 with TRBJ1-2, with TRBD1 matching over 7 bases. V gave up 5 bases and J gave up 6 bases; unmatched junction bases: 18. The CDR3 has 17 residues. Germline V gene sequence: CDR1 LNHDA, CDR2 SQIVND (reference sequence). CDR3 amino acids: CASSALGQIAKVDGYTF. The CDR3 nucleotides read TGTGCCAGTAGTGCGCTGGGACAGATAGCTAAGGTTGATGGCTACACCTTC.

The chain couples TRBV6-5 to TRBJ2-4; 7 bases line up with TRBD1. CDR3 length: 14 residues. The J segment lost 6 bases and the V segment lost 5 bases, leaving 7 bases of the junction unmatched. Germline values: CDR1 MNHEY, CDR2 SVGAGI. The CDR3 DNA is TGTGCCAGCAGTCCGAGACAGGGAATAAACATTCAGTACTTC. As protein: CASSPRQGINIQYF.

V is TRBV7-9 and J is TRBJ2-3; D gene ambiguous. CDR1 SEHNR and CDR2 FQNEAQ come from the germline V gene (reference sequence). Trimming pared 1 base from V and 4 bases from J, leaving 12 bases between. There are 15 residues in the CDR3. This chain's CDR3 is CASSLGALTPDTQYF. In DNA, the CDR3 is TGTGCCAGCAGCTTAGGGGCCCTCACCCCAGATACGCAGTATTTT.

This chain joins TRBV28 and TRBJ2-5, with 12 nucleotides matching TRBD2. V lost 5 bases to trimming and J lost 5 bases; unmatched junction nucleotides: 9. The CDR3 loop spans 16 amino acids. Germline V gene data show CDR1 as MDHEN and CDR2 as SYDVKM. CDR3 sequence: CASSLRLAGVEETQYF. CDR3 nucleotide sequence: TGTGCCAGCAGTCTCCGACTAGCGGGAGTGGAGGAGACCCAGTACTTC.

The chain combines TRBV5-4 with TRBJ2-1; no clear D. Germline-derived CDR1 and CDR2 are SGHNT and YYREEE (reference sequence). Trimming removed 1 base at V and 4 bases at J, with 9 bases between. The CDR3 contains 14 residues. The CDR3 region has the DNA TGTGCCAGCAGCTTGAGAACCCTTTACAATGAGCAGTTCTTC. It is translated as CASSLRTLYNEQFF.

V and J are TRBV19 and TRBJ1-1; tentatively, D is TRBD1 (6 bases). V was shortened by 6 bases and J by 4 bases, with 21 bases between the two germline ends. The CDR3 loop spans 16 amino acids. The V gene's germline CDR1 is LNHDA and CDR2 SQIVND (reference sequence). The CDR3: CASSLQGGGFGTEAFF. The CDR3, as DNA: TGTGCCAGTAGCCTACAGGGAGGGGGGTTCGGCACTGAAGCTTTCTTT.

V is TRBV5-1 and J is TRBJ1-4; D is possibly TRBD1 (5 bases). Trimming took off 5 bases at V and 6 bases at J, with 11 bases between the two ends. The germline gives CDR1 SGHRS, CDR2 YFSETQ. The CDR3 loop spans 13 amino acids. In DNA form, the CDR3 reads TGCGCCAGCAGGGATGGGGCCGATGAAAAACTGTTTTTT. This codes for CASRDGADEKLFF.

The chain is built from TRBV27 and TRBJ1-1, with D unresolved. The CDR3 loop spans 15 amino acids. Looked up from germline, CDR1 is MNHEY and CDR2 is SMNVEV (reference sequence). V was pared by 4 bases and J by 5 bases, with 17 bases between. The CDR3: CASSSGGLRRTEAFF. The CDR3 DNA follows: TGTGCCAGCAGTTCTGGAGGGCTCCGGAGAACTGAAGCTTTCTTT.

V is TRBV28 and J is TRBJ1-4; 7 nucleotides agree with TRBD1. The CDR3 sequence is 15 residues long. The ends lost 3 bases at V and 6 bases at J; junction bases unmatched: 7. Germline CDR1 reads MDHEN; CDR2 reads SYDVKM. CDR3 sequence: CASSFQGTVDEKLFF. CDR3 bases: TGTGCCAGCAGTTTCCAAGGGACAGTAGATGAAAAACTGTTTTTT.

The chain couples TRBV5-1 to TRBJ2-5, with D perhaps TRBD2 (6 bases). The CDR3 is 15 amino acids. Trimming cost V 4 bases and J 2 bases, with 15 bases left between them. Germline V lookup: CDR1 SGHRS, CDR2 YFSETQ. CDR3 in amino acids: CASSPGGSVQETQYF. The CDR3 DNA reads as TGCGCCAGCAGCCCTGGAGGGTCAGTACAAGAGACCCAGTACTTC.

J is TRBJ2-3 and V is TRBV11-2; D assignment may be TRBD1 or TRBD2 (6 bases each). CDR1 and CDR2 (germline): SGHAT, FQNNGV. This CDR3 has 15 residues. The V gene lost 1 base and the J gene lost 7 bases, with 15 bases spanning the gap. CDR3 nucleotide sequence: TGTGCCAGCAGCTTAGGGCCGGGGGCGCGGTATACGCAGTATTTT. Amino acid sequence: CASSLGPGARYTQYF. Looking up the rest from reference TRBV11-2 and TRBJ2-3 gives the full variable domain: EAGVAQSPRYKIIEKRQSVAFWCNPISGHATLYWYQQILGQGPKLLIQFQNNGVVDDSQLPKDRFSAERLKGVDSTLKIQPAKLEDSAVYLCASSLGPGARYTQYFGPGTRLTVL.

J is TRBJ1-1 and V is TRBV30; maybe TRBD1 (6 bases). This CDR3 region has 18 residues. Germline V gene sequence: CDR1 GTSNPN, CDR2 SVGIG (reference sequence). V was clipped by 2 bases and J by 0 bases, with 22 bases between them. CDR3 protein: CAWSRKGTRPSLNTEAFF. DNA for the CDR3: TGTGCCTGGAGTCGGAAGGGGACAAGGCCCTCCTTGAACACTGAAGCTTTCTTT.

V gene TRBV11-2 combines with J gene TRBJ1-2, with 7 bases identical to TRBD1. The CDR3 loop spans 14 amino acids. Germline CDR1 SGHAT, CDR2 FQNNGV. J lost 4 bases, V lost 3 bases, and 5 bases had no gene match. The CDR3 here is CASSFDRAGYGYTF. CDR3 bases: TGTGCCAGCAGCTTTGACAGGGCGGGCTATGGCTACACCTTC.

CDR3 in amino acids: CASTELGRGMTEAFF. The CDR3 nucleotides are TGTGCCAGCACCGAGCTCGGCAGGGGGATGACTGAAGCTTTCTTT. The chain couples TRBV25-1 to TRBJ1-1; 7 bases line up with TRBD1. The CDR3 sequence is 15 residues long. V dropped 7 bases and J dropped 5; count of bases not matched to a gene: 13. Germline CDR1 and CDR2: MGHDK and SYGVNS.

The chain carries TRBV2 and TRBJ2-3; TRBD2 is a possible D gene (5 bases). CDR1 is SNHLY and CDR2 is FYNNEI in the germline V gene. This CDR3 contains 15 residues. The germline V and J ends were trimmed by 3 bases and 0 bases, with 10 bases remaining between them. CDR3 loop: CASSEDGVSTDTQYF. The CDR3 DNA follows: TGTGCCAGCAGTGAGGACGGGGTCAGCACAGATACGCAGTATTTT.

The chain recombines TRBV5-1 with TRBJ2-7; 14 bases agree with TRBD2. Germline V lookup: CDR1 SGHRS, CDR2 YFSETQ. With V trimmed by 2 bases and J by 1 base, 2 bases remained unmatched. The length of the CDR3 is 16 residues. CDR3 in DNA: TGCGCCAGCAGCTTAGGGACTAGCGGGGGATCCTACGAGCAGTACTTC. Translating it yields CASSLGTSGGSYEQYF.

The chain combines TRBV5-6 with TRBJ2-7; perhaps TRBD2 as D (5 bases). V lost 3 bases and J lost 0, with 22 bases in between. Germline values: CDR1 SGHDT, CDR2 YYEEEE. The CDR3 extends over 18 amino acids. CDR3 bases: TGTGCCAGCAGCTCACCGCCGGGAAAGTCCACCCCCTCCTACGAGCAGTACTTC. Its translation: CASSSPPGKSTPSYEQYF.

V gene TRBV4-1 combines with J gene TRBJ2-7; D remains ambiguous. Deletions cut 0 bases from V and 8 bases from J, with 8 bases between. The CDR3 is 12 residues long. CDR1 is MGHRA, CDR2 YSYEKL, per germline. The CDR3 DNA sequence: TGCGCCAGCAGCCAAGATCTCTCTAAGCAGTACTTC. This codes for CASSQDLSKQYF.

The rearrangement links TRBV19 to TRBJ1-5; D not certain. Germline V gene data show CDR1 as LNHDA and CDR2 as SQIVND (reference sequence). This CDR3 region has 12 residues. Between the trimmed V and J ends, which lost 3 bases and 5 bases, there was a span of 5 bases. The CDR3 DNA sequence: TGTGCCAGTAGTATGAGAGATCAGCCCCAGCATTTT. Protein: CASSMRDQPQHF.

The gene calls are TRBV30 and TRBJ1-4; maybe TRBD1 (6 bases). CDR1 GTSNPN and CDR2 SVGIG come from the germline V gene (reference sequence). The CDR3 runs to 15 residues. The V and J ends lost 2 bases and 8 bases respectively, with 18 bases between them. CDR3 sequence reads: CAWSPTGILWEKLFF. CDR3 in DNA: TGTGCCTGGAGTCCCACAGGGATTTTATGGGAAAAACTGTTTTTT.

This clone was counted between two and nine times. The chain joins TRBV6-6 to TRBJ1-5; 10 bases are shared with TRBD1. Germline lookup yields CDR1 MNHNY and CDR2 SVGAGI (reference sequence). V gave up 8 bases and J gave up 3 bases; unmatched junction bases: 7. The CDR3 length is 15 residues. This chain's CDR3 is CASRSGQGDNQPQHF. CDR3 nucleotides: TGTGCCAGCCGATCCGGACAGGGGGACAATCAGCCCCAGCATTTT.

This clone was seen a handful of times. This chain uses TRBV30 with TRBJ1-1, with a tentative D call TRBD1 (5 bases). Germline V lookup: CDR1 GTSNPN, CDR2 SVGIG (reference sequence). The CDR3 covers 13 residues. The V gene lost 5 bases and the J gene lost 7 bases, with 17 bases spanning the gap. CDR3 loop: CAWGGMRGNEAFF. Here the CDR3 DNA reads TGTGCCTGGGGAGGTATGAGGGGTAATGAAGCTTTCTTT. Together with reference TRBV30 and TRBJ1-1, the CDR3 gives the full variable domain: SQTIHQWPATLVQPVGSPLSLECTVEGTSNPNLYWYRQAAGRGLQLLFYSVGIGQISSEVPQNLSASRPQDRQFILSSKKLLLSDSGFYLCAWGGMRGNEAFFGQGTRLTVV.

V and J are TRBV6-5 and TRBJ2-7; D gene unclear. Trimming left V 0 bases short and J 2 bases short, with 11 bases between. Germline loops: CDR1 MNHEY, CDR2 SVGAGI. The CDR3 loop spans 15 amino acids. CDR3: CASSYSYFQTYEQYF. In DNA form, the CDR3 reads TGTGCCAGCAGTTACTCTTATTTTCAGACCTACGAGCAGTACTTC.

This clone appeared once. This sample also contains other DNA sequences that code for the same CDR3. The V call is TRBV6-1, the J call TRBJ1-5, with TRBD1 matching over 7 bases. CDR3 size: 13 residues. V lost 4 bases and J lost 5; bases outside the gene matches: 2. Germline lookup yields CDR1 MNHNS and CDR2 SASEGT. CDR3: CASSVRGDQPQHF. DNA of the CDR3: TGTGCCAGCAGTGTCAGGGGGGATCAGCCCCAGCATTTT.

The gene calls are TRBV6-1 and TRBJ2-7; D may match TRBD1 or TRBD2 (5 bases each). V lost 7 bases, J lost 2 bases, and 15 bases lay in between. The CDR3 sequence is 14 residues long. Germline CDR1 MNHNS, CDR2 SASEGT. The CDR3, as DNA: TGTGCCAGCACTGACAGACTACCGCCCTACGAGCAGTACTTC. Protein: CASTDRLPPYEQYF.

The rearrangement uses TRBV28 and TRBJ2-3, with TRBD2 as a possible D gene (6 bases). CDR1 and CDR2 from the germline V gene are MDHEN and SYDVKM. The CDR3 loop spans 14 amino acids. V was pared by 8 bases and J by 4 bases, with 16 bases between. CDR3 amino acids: CASRTGLDPDTQYF. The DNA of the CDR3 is TGTGCCAGCCGAACGGGACTCGACCCAGATACGCAGTATTTT.